This T cell receptor (beta chain) was identified in a study of preoperative IRX-2 immunotherapy in early breast cancer. Measured with immunoSEQ multiplex PCR; TCRdb has only the in-frame clones, and not every one. The sample includes around 43,000 clones, approximately 80% of them seen just once. This sample's treatment: preoperative locoregional IRX-2 cytokine immunotherapy. Preoperative locoregional IRX-2 cytokine immunotherapy was tested in the phase Ib source study. The germline V gene encodes CDR1 KGHSH and CDR2 LQKENI. The CDR3 length is 12 residues. V was trimmed by 3 bases and J by 5 bases, leaving 8 bases between them.

The sequencing here drew on tumor tissue, taken after IRX-2 immunotherapy. The rearrangement joins TRBV18 to TRBJ2-7; D gene unclear. The receptor was isolated from a human donor with breast cancer. The CDR3 loop is CASSPFGDEQYF. The CDR3 coding sequence is TGTGCCAGCTCACCCTTCGGCGACGAGCAGTACTTC.